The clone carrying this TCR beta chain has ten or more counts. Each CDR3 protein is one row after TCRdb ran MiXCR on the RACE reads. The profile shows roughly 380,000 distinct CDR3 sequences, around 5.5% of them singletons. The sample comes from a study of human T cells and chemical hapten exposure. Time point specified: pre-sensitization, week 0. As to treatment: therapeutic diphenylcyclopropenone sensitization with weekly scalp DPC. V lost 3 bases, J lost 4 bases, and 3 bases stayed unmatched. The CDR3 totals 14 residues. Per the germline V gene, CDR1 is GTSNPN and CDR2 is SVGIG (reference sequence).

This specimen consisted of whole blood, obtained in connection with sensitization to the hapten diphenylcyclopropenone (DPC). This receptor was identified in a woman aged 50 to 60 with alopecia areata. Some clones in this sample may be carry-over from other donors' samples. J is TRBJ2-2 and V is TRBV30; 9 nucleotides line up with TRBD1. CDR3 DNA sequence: TGTGCCTGGAGACTGGACAGGGGCACCGGGGAGCTGTTTTTT. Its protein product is CAWRLDRGTGELFF. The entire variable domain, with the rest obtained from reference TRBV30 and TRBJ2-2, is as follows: SQTIHQWPATLVQPVGSPLSLECTVEGTSNPNLYWYRQAAGRGLQLLFYSVGIGQISSEVPQNLSASRPQDRQFILSSKKLLLSDSGFYLCAWRLDRGTGELFFGEGSRLTVL.